These T cell receptor beta chains were read from a single sample in a study of T-cell reconstitution after alpha-beta-depleted transplantation in children. MiXCR, applied by TCRdb to the PCR reads, yields one record per CDR3 protein. This sample has 440,000 or so distinct CDR3 sequences, with over 40% found just once. The sequencing used PBMCs, collected before TCRalphabeta/CD19-depleted stem cell transplant. Every receptor here comes from a girl under 10 years old with aplastic anemia, due to receive a stem cell transplant. The CDR3 runs from the conserved cysteine through the conserved F or W. Fields, in order: clone size, J gene, D gene, V gene, CDR3 DNA, CDR3 protein. A D gene is named only where the DNA matches it firmly. Clone size is given for some rows only: seen once, a few or many times, or a class if the clone is expanded.

clone size: .
J gene: TRBJ2-7
D gene: .
V gene: TRBV6-5
CDR3 DNA: TGTGCCAGCCGATCCGGGCCTTTCTCCTACGAGCAGTACTTC
CDR3 protein: CASRSGPFSYEQYF

clone size: .
J gene: TRBJ2-1
D gene: TRBD2
V gene: TRBV10-3
CDR3 DNA: TGTGCCATCAGTGTCCTACTAGCGGGGGGGCACAATGAGCAGTTCTTC
CDR3 protein: CAISVLLAGGHNEQFF

clone size: .
J gene: TRBJ2-4
D gene: .
V gene: TRBV5-1
CDR3 DNA: TGCGCCAGCACCCCATCGGGACTCGGGAACATTCAGTACTTC
CDR3 protein: CASTPSGLGNIQYF

clone size: .
J gene: TRBJ2-1
D gene: .
V gene: TRBV20-1
CDR3 DNA: TGCAGTGCTAGAGATTTCTTGAGGCCCAACCTTTACAATGAGCAGTTCTTC
CDR3 protein: CSARDFLRPNLYNEQFF

clone size: many
J gene: TRBJ1-1
D gene: TRBD1
V gene: TRBV7-6
CDR3 DNA: TGTGCCAGCAGCCAGGGGGGGGGGACCACTGAAGCTTTCTTT
CDR3 protein: CASSQGGGTTEAFF

clone size: .
J gene: TRBJ2-2
D gene: TRBD1
V gene: TRBV20-1
CDR3 DNA: TGCAGTGCTAGTCAGGGGGCCGGGGAGCTGTTTTTT
CDR3 protein: CSASQGAGELFF

clone size: once
J gene: TRBJ2-3
D gene: .
V gene: TRBV20-1
CDR3 DNA: TGCAGTGCTAGGGGCCGGGGCACAGATACGCAGTATTTT
CDR3 protein: CSARGRGTDTQYF

clone size: .
J gene: TRBJ1-5
D gene: .
V gene: TRBV7-2
CDR3 DNA: TGTGCCAGCAGCTTAGGGTACACACAGGGACAGCCCCAGCATTTT
CDR3 protein: CASSLGYTQGQPQHF

clone size: .
J gene: TRBJ2-7
D gene: TRBD2
V gene: TRBV29-1
CDR3 DNA: TGCAGCGTTGCGGGGGGAACGCCATTGGGCGAGCAGTACTTC
CDR3 protein: CSVAGGTPLGEQYF

clone size: many
J gene: TRBJ2-1
D gene: .
V gene: TRBV4-2
CDR3 DNA: TGTGCCAGCAGCCAAGATAGTGGGGCTAGCTATACGTTCTTC
CDR3 protein: CASSQDSGASYTFF

clone size: many
J gene: TRBJ1-1
D gene: .
V gene: TRBV10-3
CDR3 DNA: TGTGCCATCAGTGAGTCGAAGTCTGGGAGACACACTGAAGCTTTCTTT
CDR3 protein: CAISESKSGRHTEAFF

clone size: .
J gene: TRBJ2-7
D gene: TRBD1
V gene: TRBV3-1
CDR3 DNA: TGTGCCAGCAGCCACCGGGACAGGGGCTCCTACGAGCAGTACTTC
CDR3 protein: CASSHRDRGSYEQYF

clone size: .
J gene: TRBJ2-5
D gene: TRBD2
V gene: TRBV5-1
CDR3 DNA: TGCGCCAGCAGCTTGGGACTCTTGCGACTAGCGGGCCGAGAGACCCAGTACTTC
CDR3 protein: CASSLGLLRLAGRETQYF

clone size: many
J gene: TRBJ2-3
D gene: .
V gene: TRBV4-3
CDR3 DNA: TGCGCCAGCAGCCAAGATCGGGTTAGTAGCACAGATACGCAGTATTTT
CDR3 protein: CASSQDRVSSTDTQYF

clone size: many
J gene: TRBJ2-3
D gene: TRBD2
V gene: TRBV4-2
CDR3 DNA: TGTGCCAGCAGCCAAGAGGGGGTAGCGGGAGTCGTAGATACGCAGTATTTT
CDR3 protein: CASSQEGVAGVVDTQYF

clone size: .
J gene: TRBJ1-1
D gene: .
V gene: TRBV19
CDR3 DNA: TGTGCCAGTACCCCGCCCGTCTGGAACACTGAAGCTTTCTTT
CDR3 protein: CASTPPVWNTEAFF

clone size: .
J gene: TRBJ1-1
D gene: .
V gene: TRBV7-6
CDR3 DNA: TGTGCCAGCAGCTTAGGGGGGTCTGAAGCTTTCTTT
CDR3 protein: CASSLGGSEAFF

clone size: .
J gene: TRBJ2-2
D gene: .
V gene: TRBV10-1
CDR3 DNA: TGCGCCAGCAGTGAGATCGGGAGTAGCACCGGGGAGCTGTTTTTT
CDR3 protein: CASSEIGSSTGELFF

clone size: few
J gene: TRBJ2-1
D gene: .
V gene: TRBV28
CDR3 DNA: TGTGCCAGCAGTCCCTCGATCGGGAATGAGCAGTTCTTC
CDR3 protein: CASSPSIGNEQFF

clone size: .
J gene: TRBJ2-3
D gene: TRBD2
V gene: TRBV6-1
CDR3 DNA: TGTGCCAGCAGGGGAAAGCGGGGAAGCACAGATACGCAGTATTTT
CDR3 protein: CASRGKRGSTDTQYF

clone size: few
J gene: TRBJ2-7
D gene: TRBD2
V gene: TRBV20-1
CDR3 DNA: TGCAGTGCTGAAGAGTTCGCGGGAGATAGTGAGCAGTACTTC
CDR3 protein: CSAEEFAGDSEQYF

clone size: once
J gene: TRBJ2-7
D gene: .
V gene: TRBV5-4
CDR3 DNA: TGTGCCAGCAGCTCCCGGGACCTCCCCATCGAGCAGTACTTC
CDR3 protein: CASSSRDLPIEQYF

clone size: .
J gene: TRBJ2-5
D gene: TRBD2
V gene: TRBV20-1
CDR3 DNA: TGCAGTGCGCATCGGCGGGGGGAAGAGACCCAGTACTTC
CDR3 protein: CSAHRRGEETQYF

clone size: .
J gene: TRBJ1-6
D gene: TRBD1
V gene: TRBV5-6
CDR3 DNA: TGTGCCAGCAGCTTGGTTGGGACAGGGGTTTCACCCCTCCACTTT
CDR3 protein: CASSLVGTGVSPLHF

clone size: few
J gene: TRBJ2-7
D gene: TRBD2
V gene: TRBV6-1
CDR3 DNA: TGTGCCAGCAGCGAATCTAGCGGCAGCTCCTACGAGCAGTACTTC
CDR3 protein: CASSESSGSSYEQYF

clone size: many
J gene: TRBJ2-5
D gene: .
V gene: TRBV7-2
CDR3 DNA: TGTGCCAGCACCCGCCGCGGAATAGAGACCCAGTACTTC
CDR3 protein: CASTRRGIETQYF

clone size: .
J gene: TRBJ2-1
D gene: .
V gene: TRBV7-3
CDR3 DNA: TGTGCCAGCAGCACAATCCTGACCTTTCCAGGGTGTGAGCAGTTCTTC
CDR3 protein: CASSTILTFPGCEQFF

clone size: few
J gene: TRBJ2-5
D gene: .
V gene: TRBV4-1
CDR3 DNA: TGCGCCAGCCAAGATGAGGGAAACAGATGGGAGACCCAGTACTTC
CDR3 protein: CASQDEGNRWETQYF

clone size: many
J gene: TRBJ2-1
D gene: .
V gene: TRBV29-1
CDR3 DNA: TGCAGCGTTGAATTAACGCGCTGGGGGGACAATGAGCAGTTCTTC
CDR3 protein: CSVELTRWGDNEQFF

clone size: .
J gene: TRBJ1-1
D gene: TRBD1
V gene: TRBV12-3/TRBV12-4
CDR3 DNA: TGTGCCAGCAAAGGACAGGGGTTTGAAGCTTTCTTT
CDR3 protein: CASKGQGFEAFF

clone size: many
J gene: TRBJ1-2
D gene: TRBD1
V gene: TRBV12-3/TRBV12-4
CDR3 DNA: TGTGCCAGCAGTTTTACGGACAGGGCCCATGGCTACACCTTC
CDR3 protein: CASSFTDRAHGYTF

clone size: .
J gene: TRBJ2-7
D gene: TRBD2
V gene: TRBV20-1
CDR3 DNA: TGCAGTGCTAGGGCCGGGGGGGGCGATAACTACGAGCAGTACTTC
CDR3 protein: CSARAGGGDNYEQYF

clone size: .
J gene: TRBJ2-5
D gene: TRBD1
V gene: TRBV5-1
CDR3 DNA: TGCGCCAGTCGCCAGCGGGGACAGGGGCCAGAGACCCAGTACTTC
CDR3 protein: CASRQRGQGPETQYF

clone size: .
J gene: TRBJ2-7
D gene: .
V gene: TRBV18
CDR3 DNA: TGTGCCAGCTCACCCCAGGGCTCTACCTACGAGCAGTACTTC
CDR3 protein: CASSPQGSTYEQYF

clone size: .
J gene: TRBJ2-7
D gene: .
V gene: TRBV29-1
CDR3 DNA: TGCAGCGTTGGGGTCTTCTCCTACGAGCAGTACTTC
CDR3 protein: CSVGVFSYEQYF

clone size: once
J gene: TRBJ2-7
D gene: .
V gene: TRBV6-1
CDR3 DNA: TGTGCCAGCAGCAACGGACCCCCCCTCGCTTACGAGCAGTACTTC
CDR3 protein: CASSNGPPLAYEQYF

clone size: few
J gene: TRBJ2-1
D gene: TRBD1
V gene: TRBV5-1
CDR3 DNA: TGCGCCAGCCAACAGGGGTCCTACAATGAGCAGTTCTTC
CDR3 protein: CASQQGSYNEQFF

clone size: .
J gene: TRBJ2-1
D gene: TRBD2
V gene: TRBV20-1
CDR3 DNA: TGCAGTGGCCCCCTAGCGGGGTCCCCAGGCAATGAGCAGTTCTTC
CDR3 protein: CSGPLAGSPGNEQFF

clone size: .
J gene: TRBJ2-7
D gene: .
V gene: TRBV15
CDR3 DNA: TGTGCCACCAGCAGAGGCCAAGGGGCAGGCCCGTCCTACGAGCAGTACTTC
CDR3 protein: CATSRGQGAGPSYEQYF

clone size: .
J gene: TRBJ1-1
D gene: TRBD1
V gene: TRBV9
CDR3 DNA: TGTGCCAGCAGCGTAGATGGGACAGCGAACACTGAAGCTTTCTTT
CDR3 protein: CASSVDGTANTEAFF

clone size: many
J gene: TRBJ2-7
D gene: TRBD1
V gene: TRBV5-5
CDR3 DNA: TGTGCCAGCAGCCCTGACAGGGACGAGCAGTACTTC
CDR3 protein: CASSPDRDEQYF

clone size: .
J gene: TRBJ2-7
D gene: .
V gene: TRBV20-1
CDR3 DNA: TGCAGTGCTAGCGCGGAATTATACGAGCAGTACTTC
CDR3 protein: CSASAELYEQYF

clone size: .
J gene: TRBJ2-5
D gene: .
V gene: TRBV20-1
CDR3 DNA: TGCAGTGCTAGAGTGGAACGGGAGCCCCAAGAGACCCAGTACTTC
CDR3 protein: CSARVEREPQETQYF

clone size: .
J gene: TRBJ2-7
D gene: .
V gene: TRBV5-6
CDR3 DNA: TGTGCCAGCAGCCGGGACACCTCCTACGAGCAGTACTTC
CDR3 protein: CASSRDTSYEQYF